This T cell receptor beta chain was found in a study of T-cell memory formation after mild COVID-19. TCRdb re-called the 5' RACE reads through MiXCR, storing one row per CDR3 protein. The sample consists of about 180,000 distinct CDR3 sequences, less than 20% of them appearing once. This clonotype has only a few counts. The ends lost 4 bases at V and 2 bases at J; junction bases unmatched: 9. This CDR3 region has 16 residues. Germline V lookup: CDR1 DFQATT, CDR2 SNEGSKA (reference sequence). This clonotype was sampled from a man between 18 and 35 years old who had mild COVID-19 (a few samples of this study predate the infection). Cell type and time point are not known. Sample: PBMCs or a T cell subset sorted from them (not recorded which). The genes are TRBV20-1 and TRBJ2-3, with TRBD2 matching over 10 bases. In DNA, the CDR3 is TGCAGTGCTACTACGGCTAGCGGGGGCCCCACAGATACGCAGTATTTT. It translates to CSATTASGGPTDTQYF.